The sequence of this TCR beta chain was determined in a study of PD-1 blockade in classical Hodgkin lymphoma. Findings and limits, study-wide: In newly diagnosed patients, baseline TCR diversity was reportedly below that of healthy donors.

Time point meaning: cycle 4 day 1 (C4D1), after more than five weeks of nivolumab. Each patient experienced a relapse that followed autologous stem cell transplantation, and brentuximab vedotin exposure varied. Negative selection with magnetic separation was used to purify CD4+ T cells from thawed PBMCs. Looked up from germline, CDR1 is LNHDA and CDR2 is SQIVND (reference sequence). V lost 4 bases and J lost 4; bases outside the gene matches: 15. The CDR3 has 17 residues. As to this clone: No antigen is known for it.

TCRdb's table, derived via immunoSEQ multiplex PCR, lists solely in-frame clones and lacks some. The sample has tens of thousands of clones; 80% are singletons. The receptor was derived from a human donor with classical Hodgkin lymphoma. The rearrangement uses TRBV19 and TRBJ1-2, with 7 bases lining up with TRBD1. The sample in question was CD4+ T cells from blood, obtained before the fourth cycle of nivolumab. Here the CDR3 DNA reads TGTGCCAGTAGTACCGCGCAGGTGACAGGGAGGGGCTATGGCTACACCTTC. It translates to CASSTAQVTGRGYGYTF.